This TCR beta chain was identified in a study of blood T cell repertoires in COVID-19. Self-reported history from a screening survey and questionnaire set each donor's cohort. The recovered donors of Cohort 3 showed two negative PCRs, clearance, or symptom resolution. The V gene's germline CDR1 is LGHDT and CDR2 YNNKEL (reference sequence). V was trimmed by 7 bases and J by 8 bases, leaving 23 bases between them. This CDR3 has 15 residues. Profiled with immunoSEQ multiplex PCR; TCRdb holds only in-frame clones, not every one. Of hundreds of thousands of clones listed, approximately 83% are singletons.

The receptor was derived from a woman aged 55-70 years who had recovered from COVID-19. The material sequenced was PBMCs or T cells enriched from blood (not recorded which). The chain has TRBV3-1 (or the pseudogene TRBV3-2) and TRBJ1-2; no firm D call. CDR3 sequence reads: CASTPTEGLLGGYTF. CDR3 DNA: TGTGCCAGCACACCCACAGAAGGTCTGCTGGGCGGCTACACCTTC.